This T cell receptor beta chain was sequenced during a study of CD8 T cells in ankylosing spondylitis. Notes on the study in general: In ankylosing spondylitis patients, matched synovial fluid reportedly showed significant enrichment of disease-linked clones. Clones linked to disease, bearing a CD8+ phenotype, were relatively rare in peripheral blood. Typical of ankylosing spondylitis blood, it appeared, was a TCR beta motif of under 10 highly homologous variants.

At least ten counts were recorded for this clonotype. The target antigen is unknown. A quantitative 5'-RACE method, one with molecular barcodes, was used to make TCR beta libraries. TCRdb redid the calling of the 5' RACE reads with MiXCR, one entry per CDR3 protein. The sample gives about 210,000 distinct CDR3 sequences, just under 7.5% of which show up once; 14% is in the top ten. Germline V gene lookup returns CDR1 SGDLS and CDR2 YYNGEE. CDR3 length: 13 residues. V lost 4 bases and J lost 0, with 5 bases in between. Specimen: blood, either unsorted or a sorted T cell fraction (not recorded which). The TCR sequence derives from a male donor with ankylosing spondylitis. The rearrangement links TRBV9 to TRBJ1-3; D is unclear. Here the CDR3 reads CASSLSSGNTIYF. The CDR3, as DNA: TGTGCCAGCAGCCTCTCCTCTGGAAACACCATATATTTT.